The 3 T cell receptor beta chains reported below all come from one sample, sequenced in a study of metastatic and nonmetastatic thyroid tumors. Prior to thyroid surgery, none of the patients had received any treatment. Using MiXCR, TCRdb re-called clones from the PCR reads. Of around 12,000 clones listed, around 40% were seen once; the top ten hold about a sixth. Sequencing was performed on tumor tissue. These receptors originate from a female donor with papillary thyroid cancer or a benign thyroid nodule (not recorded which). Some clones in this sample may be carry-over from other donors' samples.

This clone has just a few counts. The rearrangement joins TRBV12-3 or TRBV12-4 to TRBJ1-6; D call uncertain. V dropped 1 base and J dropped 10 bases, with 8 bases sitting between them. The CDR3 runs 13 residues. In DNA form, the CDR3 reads TGTGCCAGCAGTTTAGAGGTCCGCTCACCCCTCCACTTT. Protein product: CASSLEVRSPLHF.

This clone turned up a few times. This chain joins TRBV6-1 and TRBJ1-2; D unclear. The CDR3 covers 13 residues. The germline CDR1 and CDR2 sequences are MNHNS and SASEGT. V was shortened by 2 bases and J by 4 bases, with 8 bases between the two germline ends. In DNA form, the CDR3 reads TGTGCCAGCAGTGAAACGTGGAGCTATGGCTACACCTTC. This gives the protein CASSETWSYGYTF.

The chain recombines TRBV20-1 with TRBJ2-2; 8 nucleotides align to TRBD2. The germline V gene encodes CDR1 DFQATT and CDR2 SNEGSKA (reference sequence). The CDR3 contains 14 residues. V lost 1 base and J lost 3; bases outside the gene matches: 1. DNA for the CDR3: TGCAGTGCTAGAGTCGGGGGGGACACCGGGGAGCTGTTTTTT. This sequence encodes CSARVGGDTGELFF.